The entry that follows covers one T cell receptor beta chain sequence. Its antigen is undetermined. This sample was included in a study of early T cells in non-severe SARS-CoV-2 infection. TCRdb redid the calling of the 5' RACE reads with MiXCR, one entry per CDR3 protein. Of under 85,000 distinct CDR3 sequences listed, more than 4% are singletons. Points from the study as a whole: Database matching using VDJdb favored anti-spike CD8 responses, with private and CD4 specificities left missing.

In germline, CDR1 is SEHNR, CDR2 FQNEAQ (reference sequence). CDR3 length: 15 residues. V was pared by 4 bases and J by 0 bases, with 5 bases of the junction left unmatched. The sequence came from an adult who was a healthcare worker with PCR-confirmed SARS-CoV-2 infection or an uninfected control (not recorded which). This specimen was whole blood, taken at baseline. The chain carries TRBV7-9 and TRBJ1-1, with 7 bases aligning to TRBD1. CDR3 DNA sequence: TGTGCCAGCAGCTCCGACAGGGTAATGAACACTGAAGCTTTCTTT. Protein: CASSSDRVMNTEAFF. The full variable domain, rest sourced from reference TRBV7-9 and TRBJ1-1, is DTGVSQNPRHKITKRGQNVTFRCDPISEHNRLYWYRQTLGQGPEFLTYFQNEAQLEKSRLLSDRFSAERPKGSFSTLEIQRTEQGDSAMYLCASSSDRVMNTEAFFGQGTRLTVV.